This entry describes one T cell receptor beta chain. No antigen is known for it. Primers: 60 Vbeta forward and 13 Jbeta reverse. Method: immunoSEQ multiplex PCR; TCRdb's copy keeps in-frame clones and lacks some. This table holds about 88,000 clones, approximately 90% found once. The entry originates in a study of cytomegalovirus exposure and HLA in healthy donors. In the study overall: Counted in an early data release were approximately 80 million unique TCRs from HLA-typed donors. Study outcomes and limitations: As a later analysis showed, several of the most significant clusters appeared to be linked to common viral pathogens. The study carried out a later analysis of TCR beta sequences. It associated approximately 16,000 of them with specific HLA alleles at a false discovery rate of 0.05.

The CDR3 is made up of 18 amino acids. V shed 2 bases, J shed 3 bases, and the junction held 14 bases outside the gene matches. The germline CDR1 and CDR2 sequences are SGHRS and YFSETQ. The J gene is TRBJ2-3, the V gene TRBV5-1, with 8 bases that match TRBD2. The specimen was PBMCs. This clonotype originated in a man aged 18 to 30 in good health and CMV-seronegative. CDR3 residues: CASSFSGRSRFLTDTQYF. CDR3 nucleotide sequence: TGCGCCAGCAGCTTCAGCGGGAGAAGTCGGTTCCTTACAGATACGCAGTATTTT.